These 32 T cell receptor beta chains originate from one sample sequenced in a study of cytomegalovirus exposure and HLA in healthy donors. The PCR was carried out with 60 Vbeta primers and 13 Jbeta primers. TCRdb's copy holds only in-frame clones and misses some; the assay was immunoSEQ multiplex PCR. The table lists approximately 150,000 clones. Material: PBMCs. All receptors derive from a male donor in good health and CMV-seronegative.

This chain uses TRBV6-5 with TRBJ1-2; D is perhaps TRBD1 (6 bases). The germline V gene has CDR1 MNHEY and CDR2 SVGAGI. V lost 6 bases and J lost 1, with 9 bases in between. This CDR3 spans 13 amino acids. The CDR3 bases are TGTGCCAGCAGAACGGACAGTAACTATGGCTACACCTTC. Translated: CASRTDSNYGYTF.

This CDR3 reads CASAPGLAGTDTQYF. The CDR3 nucleotides are TGCGCCAGCGCCCCCGGGCTAGCGGGAACAGATACGCAGTATTTT. The chain links TRBV5-1 to TRBJ2-3; 9 bases map to TRBD2. The V gene's germline CDR1 is SGHRS and CDR2 YFSETQ. After removal of 7 bases from V and 3 bases from J, the junction contained 9 bases not matched to a gene. There are 15 residues in the CDR3. Together with reference TRBV5-1 and TRBJ2-3, the CDR3 gives the full variable domain: KAGVTQTPRYLIKTRGQQVTLSCSPISGHRSVSWYQQTPGQGLQFLFEYFSETQRNKGNFPGRFSGRQFSNSRSEMNVSTLELGDSALYLCASAPGLAGTDTQYFGPGTRLTVL.

The gene calls are TRBV25-1 and TRBJ2-1, with TRBD2 matching over 12 bases. Germline CDR1 reads MGHDK; CDR2 reads SYGVNS. V lost 5 bases to trimming and J lost 5 bases; unmatched junction nucleotides: 7. The CDR3 extends over 16 amino acids. CDR3: CASSKLAGGLDNEQFF. The CDR3 DNA is TGTGCCAGCAGTAAGCTAGCGGGAGGGCTGGACAATGAGCAGTTCTTC.

J is TRBJ2-3 and V is TRBV5-1; 13 bases map to TRBD2. The CDR3 extends over 18 amino acids. V lost 3 bases and J lost 2; bases outside the gene matches: 9. Germline lookup yields CDR1 SGHRS and CDR2 YFSETQ. The CDR3, as DNA: TGCGCCAGCAGCTCCGGGACTAGCGGGGCTTTTTACACAGATACGCAGTATTTT. Amino acids: CASSSGTSGAFYTDTQYF. The whole variable domain, remainder taken from reference TRBV5-1 and TRBJ2-3, is KAGVTQTPRYLIKTRGQQVTLSCSPISGHRSVSWYQQTPGQGLQFLFEYFSETQRNKGNFPGRFSGRQFSNSRSEMNVSTLELGDSALYLCASSSGTSGAFYTDTQYFGPGTRLTVL.

The V gene is TRBV6-5, the J gene TRBJ1-2; D gene ambiguous. V lost 4 bases and J lost 0, with 12 bases in between. This CDR3 comprises 15 residues. The germline V gene has CDR1 MNHEY and CDR2 SVGAGI. CDR3 in DNA: TGTGCCAGCAGTTCCCCAAGGGAGTCTAACTATGGCTACACCTTC. Encoded protein: CASSSPRESNYGYTF.

The V call is TRBV15, the J call TRBJ2-3; 8 bases fit TRBD2. This CDR3 comprises 18 residues. Per germline, CDR1 LNHNV and CDR2 YYDKDF (reference sequence). V was pared by 0 bases and J by 0 bases, with 8 bases of the junction left unmatched. The CDR3, as DNA: TGTGCCACCAGCAGAGATTCCCCTAGCGGGTCAAGCACAGATACGCAGTATTTT. As protein: CATSRDSPSGSSTDTQYF.

The chain employs TRBV7-9 and TRBJ2-1; D is undetermined. This CDR3 contains 11 residues. Trimming removed 3 bases from V and 5 bases from J, with 2 bases in between. CDR1 SEHNR and CDR2 FQNEAQ come from the germline V gene (reference sequence). The CDR3 here is CASSFNNEQFF. CDR3 nucleotides: TGTGCCAGCAGCTTCAACAATGAGCAGTTCTTC.

In DNA form, the CDR3 reads TGTGCCAGCAGCTTCCAGGGGGCGGTCTATGGCTACACCTTC. Protein sequence: CASSFQGAVYGYTF. The V gene is TRBV7-2, the J gene TRBJ1-2; 8 bases line up with TRBD1. V shed 3 bases and J 4 bases; nucleotides not matched to a gene: 4. The CDR3 length is 14 residues. Germline CDR1 SGHTA, CDR2 FQGNSA.

The chain couples TRBV7-2 to TRBJ2-3; D gene uncertain. Germline V gene data show CDR1 as SGHTA and CDR2 as FQGNSA. CDR3 size: 13 residues. Trimming stripped 2 bases from V and 5 bases from J, with 8 bases between. The CDR3 spells CASSLHRGDTQYF. DNA for the CDR3: TGTGCCAGCAGCTTACACCGCGGAGATACGCAGTATTTT.

For the CDR3, the DNA is TGCGCCAGCAGTGAGAAGGGGGAGAACACTGAAGCTTTCTTT. Translated, it gives CASSEKGENTEAFF. V and J are TRBV5-1 and TRBJ1-1; D is perhaps TRBD1 (6 bases). Looked up from germline, CDR1 is SGHRS and CDR2 is YFSETQ. CDR3 length equals 14 residues. Trimming stripped 5 bases from V and 1 base from J, with 12 bases between.

This sequence joins TRBV7-9 and TRBJ1-3, with D hard to call. The CDR3 is 12 amino acids. Deletions cut 6 bases from V and 10 bases from J, with 13 bases between. Germline-derived CDR1 and CDR2 are SEHNR and FQNEAQ (reference sequence). CDR3 amino acids: CASSPQAETIYF. CDR3 in DNA: TGTGCCAGCAGTCCTCAGGCTGAGACCATATATTTT. The full variable domain, with the rest looked up from reference TRBV7-9 and TRBJ1-3, is DTGVSQNPRHKITKRGQNVTFRCDPISEHNRLYWYRQTLGQGPEFLTYFQNEAQLEKSRLLSDRFSAERPKGSFSTLEIQRTEQGDSAMYLCASSPQAETIYFGEGSWLTVV.

The chain couples TRBV28 to TRBJ2-7, with TRBD1 matching over 7 bases. Germline-derived CDR1 and CDR2 are MDHEN and SYDVKM. With 8 bases clipped from V and 4 bases from J, the junction kept 5 bases outside the gene matches. The length of the CDR3 is 12 residues. CDR3 in amino acids: CASRDSFYEQYF. Here the CDR3 DNA reads TGTGCCAGCCGGGACAGCTTTTACGAGCAGTACTTC.

The V and J genes are TRBV2 and TRBJ2-2; a weak D match, TRBD1 (6 bases). Germline V gene data show CDR1 as SNHLY and CDR2 as FYNNEI. This CDR3 has 14 amino acids. The V end lost 3 bases, the J end lost 7 bases, and 12 bases lay between the germline ends. CDR3: CASSDKTGLGELFF. DNA of the CDR3: TGTGCCAGCAGTGACAAAACAGGGCTCGGGGAGCTGTTTTTT.

The chain couples TRBV14 to TRBJ1-2; a possible D gene is TRBD1 (5 bases). The CDR3 spans 16 residues. V was trimmed by 3 bases and J by 3 bases, leaving 17 bases between them. CDR1 is SGHDN and CDR2 is FVKESK in the germline V gene. The CDR3 here is CASSHGPGREDYGYTF. CDR3 bases: TGTGCCAGCAGCCACGGCCCAGGGAGGGAAGACTATGGCTACACCTTC.

V usage is TRBV5-1 and J usage is TRBJ1-4; 8 positions match TRBD1. The V and J ends lost 4 bases and 6 bases, in that order; junction bases with no gene match: 5. CDR3 size: 14 residues. Germline V lookup: CDR1 SGHRS, CDR2 YFSETQ. The CDR3 loop reads CASSRGQADEKLFF. The CDR3 bases are TGCGCCAGCAGCCGGGGACAGGCGGATGAAAAACTGTTTTTT.

This rearrangement joins TRBV5-1 to TRBJ1-1, with D possibly TRBD1 on 5 matching bases. The CDR3 has 15 amino acids. Trimming stripped 3 bases from V and 1 base from J, with 13 bases between. Per germline, CDR1 SGHRS and CDR2 YFSETQ. The CDR3 protein is CASSSILTGNTEAFF. The CDR3 DNA sequence: TGCGCCAGCAGCTCCATACTCACAGGGAACACTGAAGCTTTCTTT. Drawing the rest from reference TRBV5-1 and TRBJ1-1, the complete variable domain is KAGVTQTPRYLIKTRGQQVTLSCSPISGHRSVSWYQQTPGQGLQFLFEYFSETQRNKGNFPGRFSGRQFSNSRSEMNVSTLELGDSALYLCASSSILTGNTEAFFGQGTRLTVV.

The rearrangement uses TRBV4-3 and TRBJ1-4, with D perhaps TRBD1 (6 bases). Germline V gene sequence: CDR1 LGHNA, CDR2 YSLEER. V was trimmed by 4 bases and J by 6 bases, leaving 18 bases between them. The CDR3 contains 16 residues. The CDR3 loop is CASSRNRDNSDEKLFF. The CDR3 bases are TGCGCCAGCAGCCGGAACCGGGACAACTCGGATGAAAAACTGTTTTTT.

The chain recombines TRBV18 with TRBJ1-2; tentatively, D is TRBD1 (5 bases). Trimming removed 4 bases at V and 6 bases at J, with 12 bases between. The germline V gene encodes CDR1 KGHSH and CDR2 LQKENI. The CDR3 length is 13 residues. This chain's CDR3 is CASSLPGGDGYTF. CDR3 sequence (DNA): TGTGCCAGCTCACTCCCCGGGGGAGATGGCTACACCTTC. Full variable domain (missing parts from reference TRBV18 and TRBJ1-2): NAGVMQNPRHLVRRRGQEARLRCSPMKGHSHVYWYRQLPEEGLKFMVYLQKENIIDESGMPKERFSAEFPKEGPSILRIQQVVRGDSAAYFCASSLPGGDGYTFGSGTRLTVV.

This sequence joins TRBV9 and TRBJ1-1, with D possibly being TRBD1 (6 bases). This CDR3 is 15 amino acids long. V dropped 2 bases and J dropped 4 bases, with 15 bases sitting between them. CDR1 SGDLS and CDR2 YYNGEE come from the germline V gene. This chain's CDR3 is CASSVGGAGGTEAFF. In DNA form, the CDR3 reads TGTGCCAGCAGCGTTGGGGGGGCGGGCGGCACTGAAGCTTTCTTT.

The chain has TRBV4-2 and TRBJ2-5, with D possibly matching TRBD2 (6 bases). Deletions cut 2 bases from V and 4 bases from J, with 17 bases between. Germline-derived CDR1 and CDR2 are LGHNA and YNFKEQ. The CDR3 is 16 amino acids. CDR3 sequence (DNA): TGTGCCAGCAGCCAAACCCCCGGTAGGCGGGGAGAGACCCAGTACTTC. This sequence encodes CASSQTPGRRGETQYF.

V gene TRBV6-6 combines with J gene TRBJ1-1; 7 bases are shared with TRBD1. CDR3 length equals 14 residues. Trimming cost V 2 bases and J 4 bases; bases outside gene matches: 4. Germline V gives CDR1 MNHNY, CDR2 SVGAGI (reference sequence). CDR3 nucleotide sequence: TGTGCCAGCAGTTACGGCAGGGGGTCCACTGAAGCTTTCTTT. It translates to CASSYGRGSTEAFF.

The rearrangement links TRBV7-2 to TRBJ2-7, with 15 bases aligning to TRBD2. V lost 1 base to trimming and J lost 2 bases; unmatched junction nucleotides: 9. Germline V lookup: CDR1 SGHTA, CDR2 FQGNSA. The CDR3 covers 19 residues. CDR3 protein: CASSLGGLAGGPDPYEQYF. CDR3 DNA sequence: TGTGCCAGCAGCTTAGGCGGACTAGCGGGAGGGCCCGACCCCTACGAGCAGTACTTC.

The chain couples TRBV16 to TRBJ1-5, with 7 bases aligning to TRBD1. CDR1 KGHSY and CDR2 FQNENV come from the germline V gene. CDR3 length: 15 residues. V lost 0 bases and J lost 5; bases outside the gene matches: 4. The CDR3 is CASSQSRQGDQPQHF. CDR3 bases: TGTGCCAGCAGCCAATCCCGACAGGGTGATCAGCCCCAGCATTTT.

The chain recombines TRBV4-3 with TRBJ1-1; the match to TRBD1 covers 8 bases. CDR1 is LGHNA and CDR2 is YSLEER in the germline V gene. V gave up 5 bases and J gave up 3 bases; unmatched junction bases: 5. The CDR3 is 14 amino acids. The CDR3 protein is CASSGQGADTEAFF. The CDR3 DNA is TGCGCCAGCAGCGGTCAGGGGGCGGACACTGAAGCTTTCTTT.

This chain links TRBV5-6 with TRBJ1-5, with D uncertain. The germline CDR1 and CDR2 sequences are SGHDT and YYEEEE. Trimming removed 0 bases at V and 7 bases at J, with 11 bases between. This CDR3 spans 14 amino acids. DNA of the CDR3: TGTGCCAGCAGCTTGGGTCAGGTCGCGCAGCCCCAGCATTTT. This sequence encodes CASSLGQVAQPQHF.

The chain employs TRBV7-6 and TRBJ2-7; 9 bases align to TRBD2. The CDR3 has 14 residues. From germline, CDR1 is SGHVS and CDR2 FNYEAQ. V lost 3 bases, J lost 1 base, and 1 base stayed unmatched. Here the CDR3 reads CASSLTSGSYEQYF. The CDR3 DNA is TGTGCCAGCAGCTTGACTAGCGGATCCTACGAGCAGTACTTC.

The rearrangement links TRBV5-1 to TRBJ2-1; D uncertain. Germline V gene sequence: CDR1 SGHRS, CDR2 YFSETQ. Trimming removed 2 bases from V and 4 bases from J, with 7 bases in between. The CDR3 consists of 13 residues. The CDR3, as DNA: TGCGCCAGCAGCTTTAGACTTTACAATGAGCAGTTCTTC. Its protein is CASSFRLYNEQFF.

With regard to this clone: The junction does not match germline at one end; this may be a read error. The rearrangement uses TRBV7-7 and TRBJ2-1; 8 nucleotides match TRBD1. CDR1 and CDR2 from the germline V gene are SSHAT and FNYEAQ (reference sequence). This CDR3 spans 13 amino acids. The CDR3 DNA reads TGTGCTAGCAGCGCGGGACAGGCGAGCGAGCAGTTCTTC. It yields the protein CASSAGQASEQFF. The variable domain in full, with the rest retrieved from reference TRBV7-7 and TRBJ2-1, is GAGVSQSPRYKVTKRGQDVTLRCDPISSHATLYWYQQALGQGPEFLTYFNYEAQPDKSGLPSDRFSAERPEGSISTLTIQRTEQRDSAMYRCASSAGQASEQFFGPGTRLTVL.

The chain couples TRBV7-2 to TRBJ1-1; D might be TRBD1 (6 bases). Per the germline V gene, CDR1 is SGHTA and CDR2 is FQGNSA. Trimming stripped 5 bases from V and 10 bases from J, with 11 bases between. The CDR3 loop spans 11 amino acids. The CDR3 DNA is TGTGCCAGCAGCGAGGGGGTTGGAGCTTTCTTT. It yields the protein CASSEGVGAFF.

The rearrangement joins TRBV9 to TRBJ2-1, with 8 bases aligning to TRBD1. V dropped 3 bases and J dropped 4; count of bases not matched to a gene: 6. There are 15 residues in the CDR3. CDR1 SGDLS and CDR2 YYNGEE come from the germline V gene. CDR3 bases: TGTGCCAGCAGCGCTGGGACAGGATCGTACAATGAGCAGTTCTTC. Residues: CASSAGTGSYNEQFF.

V and J are TRBV9 and TRBJ1-2, with D uncertain. V shed 4 bases and J shed 6 bases, with 19 bases lying between them. The CDR3 is 15 residues long. Germline CDR1 reads SGDLS; CDR2 reads YYNGEE. The chain's CDR3 is CASSSDFGLMDGYTF. CDR3 DNA: TGTGCCAGCAGCAGCGACTTCGGGTTAATGGATGGCTACACCTTC.

V usage is TRBV7-8 and J usage is TRBJ1-1; D perhaps matches TRBD1 (5 bases). V lost 5 bases and J lost 5, with 12 bases in between. The CDR3 extends over 13 amino acids. Germline V gene sequence: CDR1 SGHVS, CDR2 FQNEAQ. The CDR3 nucleotides read TGTGCCAGCAGCCCCTGGGGGGGAACTGAAGCTTTCTTT. Protein: CASSPWGGTEAFF. Full variable domain (outside the CDR3, taken from reference TRBV7-8 and TRBJ1-1): GAGVSQSPRYKVAKRGQDVALRCDPISGHVSLFWYQQALGQGPEFLTYFQNEAQLDKSGLPSDRFFAERPEGSVSTLKIQRTQQEDSAVYLCASSPWGGTEAFFGQGTRLTVV.